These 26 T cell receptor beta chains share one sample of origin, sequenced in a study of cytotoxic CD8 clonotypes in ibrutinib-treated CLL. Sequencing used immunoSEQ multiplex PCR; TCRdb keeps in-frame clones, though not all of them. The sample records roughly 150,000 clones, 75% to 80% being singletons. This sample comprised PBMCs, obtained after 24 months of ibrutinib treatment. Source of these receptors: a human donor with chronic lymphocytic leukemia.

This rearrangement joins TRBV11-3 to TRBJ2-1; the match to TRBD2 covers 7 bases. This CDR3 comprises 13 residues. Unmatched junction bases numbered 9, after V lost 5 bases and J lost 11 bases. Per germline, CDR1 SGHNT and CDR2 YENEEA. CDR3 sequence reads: CASSPQTSRKQFF. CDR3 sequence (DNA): TGTGCCAGCAGCCCGCAGACTAGCAGGAAGCAGTTCTTC.

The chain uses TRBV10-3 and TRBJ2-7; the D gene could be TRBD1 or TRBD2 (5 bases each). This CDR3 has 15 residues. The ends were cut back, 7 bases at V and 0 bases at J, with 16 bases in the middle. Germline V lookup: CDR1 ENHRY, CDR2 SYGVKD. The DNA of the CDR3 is TGTGCCATCACCCAAGGGGACCCGAGCTCCTACGAGCAGTACTTC. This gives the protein CAITQGDPSSYEQYF.

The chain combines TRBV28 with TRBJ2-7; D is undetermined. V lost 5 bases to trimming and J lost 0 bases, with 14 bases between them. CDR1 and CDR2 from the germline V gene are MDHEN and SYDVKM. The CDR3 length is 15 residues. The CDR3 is CASSPRLRSSYEQYF. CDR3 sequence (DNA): TGTGCCAGCAGTCCCCGGCTCAGGAGCTCCTACGAGCAGTACTTC.

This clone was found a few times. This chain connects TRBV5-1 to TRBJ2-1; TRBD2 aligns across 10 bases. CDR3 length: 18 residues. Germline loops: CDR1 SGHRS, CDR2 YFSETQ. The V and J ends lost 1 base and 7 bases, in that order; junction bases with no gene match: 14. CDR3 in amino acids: CASSLLPTLAGVKNEQFF. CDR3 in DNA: TGCGCCAGCAGCTTGCTTCCTACCCTAGCGGGGGTTAAGAATGAGCAGTTCTTC.

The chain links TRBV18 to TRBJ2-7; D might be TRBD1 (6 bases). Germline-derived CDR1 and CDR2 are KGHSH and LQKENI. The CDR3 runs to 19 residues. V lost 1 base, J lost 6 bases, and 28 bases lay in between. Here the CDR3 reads CASSPLAGDYGGGVPEQYF. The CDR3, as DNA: TGTGCCAGCTCACCACTTGCAGGGGATTATGGTGGTGGGGTTCCCGAGCAGTACTTC.

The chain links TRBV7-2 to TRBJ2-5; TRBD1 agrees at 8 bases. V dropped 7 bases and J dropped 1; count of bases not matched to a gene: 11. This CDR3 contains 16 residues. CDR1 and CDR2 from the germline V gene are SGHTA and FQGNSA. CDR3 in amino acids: CASNNHRGASQETQYF. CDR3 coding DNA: TGTGCCAGCAACAATCACAGGGGGGCTTCCCAAGAGACCCAGTACTTC.

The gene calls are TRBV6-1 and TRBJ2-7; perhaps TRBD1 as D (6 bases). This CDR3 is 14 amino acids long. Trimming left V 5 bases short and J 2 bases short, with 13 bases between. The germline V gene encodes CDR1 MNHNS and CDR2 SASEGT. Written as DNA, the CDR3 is TGTGCCAGCAGTCCAGGGGACCCCCCCTACGAGCAGTACTTC. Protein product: CASSPGDPPYEQYF.

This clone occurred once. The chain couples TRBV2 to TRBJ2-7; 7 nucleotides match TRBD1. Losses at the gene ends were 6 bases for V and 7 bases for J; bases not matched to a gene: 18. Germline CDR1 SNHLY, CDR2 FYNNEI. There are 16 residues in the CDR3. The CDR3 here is CASSVPWDSPQREQYF. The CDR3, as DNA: TGTGCCAGCAGCGTACCGTGGGACAGCCCCCAGAGGGAGCAGTACTTC.

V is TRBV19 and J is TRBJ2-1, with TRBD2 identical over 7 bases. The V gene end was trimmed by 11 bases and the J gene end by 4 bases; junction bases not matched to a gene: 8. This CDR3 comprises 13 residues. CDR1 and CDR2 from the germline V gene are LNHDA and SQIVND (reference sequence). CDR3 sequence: CASGGVLYNEQFF. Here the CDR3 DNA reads TGTGCCTCGGGGGGAGTCCTTTACAATGAGCAGTTCTTC.

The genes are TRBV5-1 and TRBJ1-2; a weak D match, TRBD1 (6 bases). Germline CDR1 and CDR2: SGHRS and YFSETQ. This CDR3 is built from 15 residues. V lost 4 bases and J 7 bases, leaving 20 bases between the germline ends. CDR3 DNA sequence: TGCGCCAGCAGCCCGGCGGGGGGCCCACAGGTTGGCTACACCTTC. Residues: CASSPAGGPQVGYTF.

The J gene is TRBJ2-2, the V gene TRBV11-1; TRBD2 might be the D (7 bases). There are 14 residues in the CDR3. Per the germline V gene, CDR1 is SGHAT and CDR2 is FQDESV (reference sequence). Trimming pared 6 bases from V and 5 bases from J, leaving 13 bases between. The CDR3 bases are TGTGCCAGCAGTCAGGGGCGGGGGACCGGGGAGCTGTTTTTT. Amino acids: CASSQGRGTGELFF.

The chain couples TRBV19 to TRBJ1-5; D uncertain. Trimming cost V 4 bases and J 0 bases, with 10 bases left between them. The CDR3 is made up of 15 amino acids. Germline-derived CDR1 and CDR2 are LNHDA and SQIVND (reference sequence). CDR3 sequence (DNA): TGTGCCAGTAGTACACCGGGGTATAGCAATCAGCCCCAGCATTTT. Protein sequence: CASSTPGYSNQPQHF. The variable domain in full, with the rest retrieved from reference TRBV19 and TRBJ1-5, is DGGITQSPKYLFRKEGQNVTLSCEQNLNHDAMYWYRQDPGQGLRLIYYSQIVNDFQKGDIAEGYSVSREKKESFPLTVTSAQKNPTAFYLCASSTPGYSNQPQHFGDGTRLSIL.

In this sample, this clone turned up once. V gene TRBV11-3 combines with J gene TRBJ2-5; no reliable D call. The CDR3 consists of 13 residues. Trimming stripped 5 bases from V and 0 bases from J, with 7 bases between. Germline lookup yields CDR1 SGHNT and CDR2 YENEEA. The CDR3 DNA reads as TGTGCCAGCAGCCCCGCCCACCAAGAGACCCAGTACTTC. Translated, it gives CASSPAHQETQYF. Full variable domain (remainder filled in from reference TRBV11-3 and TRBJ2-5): EAGVVQSPRYKIIEKKQPVAFWCNPISGHNTLYWYLQNLGQGPELLIRYENEEAVDDSQLPKDRFSAERLKGVDSTLKIQPAELGDSAVYLCASSPAHQETQYFGPGTRLLVL.

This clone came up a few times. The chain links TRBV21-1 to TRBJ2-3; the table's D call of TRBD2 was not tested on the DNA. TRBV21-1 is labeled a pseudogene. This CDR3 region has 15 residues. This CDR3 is CASSLGRGNTDTQYF. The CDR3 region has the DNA TGTGCCAGCAGCCTCGGGCGGGGGAACACAGATACGCAGTATTTT.

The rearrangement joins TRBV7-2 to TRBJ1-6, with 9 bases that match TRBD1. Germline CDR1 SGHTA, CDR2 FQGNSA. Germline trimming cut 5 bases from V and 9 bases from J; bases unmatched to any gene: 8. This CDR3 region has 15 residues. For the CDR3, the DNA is TGTGCCAGCAGCCGACAAAAGGGACAGGGTTCACCCCTCCACTTT. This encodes CASSRQKGQGSPLHF.

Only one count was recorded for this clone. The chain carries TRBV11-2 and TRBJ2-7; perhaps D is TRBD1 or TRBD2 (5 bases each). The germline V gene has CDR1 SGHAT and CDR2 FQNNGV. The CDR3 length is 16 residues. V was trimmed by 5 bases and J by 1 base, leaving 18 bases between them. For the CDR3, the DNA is TGTGCCAGCAGCCTCAGCCAGGGAGTTTTTTCCTACGAGCAGTACTTC. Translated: CASSLSQGVFSYEQYF. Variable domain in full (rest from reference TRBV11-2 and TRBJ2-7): EAGVAQSPRYKIIEKRQSVAFWCNPISGHATLYWYQQILGQGPKLLIQFQNNGVVDDSQLPKDRFSAERLKGVDSTLKIQPAKLEDSAVYLCASSLSQGVFSYEQYFGPGTRLTVT.

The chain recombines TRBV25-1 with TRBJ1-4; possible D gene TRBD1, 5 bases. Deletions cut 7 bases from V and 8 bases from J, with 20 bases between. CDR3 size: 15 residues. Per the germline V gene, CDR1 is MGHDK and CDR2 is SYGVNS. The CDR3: CASTPKGTIQEKLFF. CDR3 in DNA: TGTGCCAGCACCCCGAAGGGGACCATTCAGGAAAAACTGTTTTTT. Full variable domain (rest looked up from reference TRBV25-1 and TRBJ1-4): EADIYQTPRYLVIGTGKKITLECSQTMGHDKMYWYQQDPGMELHLIHYSYGVNSTEKGDLSSESTVSRIRTEHFPLTLESARPSHTSQYLCASTPKGTIQEKLFFGSGTQLSVL.

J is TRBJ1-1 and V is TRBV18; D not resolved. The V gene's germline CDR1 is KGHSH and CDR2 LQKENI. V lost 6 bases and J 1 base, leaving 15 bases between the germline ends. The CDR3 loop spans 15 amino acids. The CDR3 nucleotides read TGTGCCAGCTCCCCAGTAGTGGACCCGAACACTGAAGCTTTCTTT. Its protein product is CASSPVVDPNTEAFF.

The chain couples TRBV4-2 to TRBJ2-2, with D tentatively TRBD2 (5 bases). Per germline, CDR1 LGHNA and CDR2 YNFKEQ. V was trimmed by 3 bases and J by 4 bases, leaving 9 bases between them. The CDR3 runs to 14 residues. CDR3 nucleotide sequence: TGTGCCAGCAGCCAGCGGGTAGTCACCGGGGAGCTGTTTTTT. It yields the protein CASSQRVVTGELFF.

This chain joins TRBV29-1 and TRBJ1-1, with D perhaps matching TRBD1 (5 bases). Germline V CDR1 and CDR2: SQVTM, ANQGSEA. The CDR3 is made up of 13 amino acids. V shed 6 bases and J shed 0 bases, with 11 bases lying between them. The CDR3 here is CSVQGRMNTEAFF. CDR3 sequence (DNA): TGCAGCGTCCAGGGACGGATGAACACTGAAGCTTTCTTT.

DNA for the CDR3: TGTGCCAGCAGCCGCATGGGCACTGAAGCTTTCTTT. Its translation is CASSRMGTEAFF. The rearrangement links TRBV5-4 to TRBJ1-1; D uncertain. The CDR3 is 12 amino acids. The V end lost 4 bases, the J end lost 4 bases, and 8 bases lay between the germline ends. Per germline, CDR1 SGHNT and CDR2 YYREEE (reference sequence).

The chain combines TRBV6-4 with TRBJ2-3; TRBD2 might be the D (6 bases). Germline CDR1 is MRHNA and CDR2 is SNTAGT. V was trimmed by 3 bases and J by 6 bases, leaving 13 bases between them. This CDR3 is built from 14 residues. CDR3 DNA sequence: TGTGCCAGCAGTGAGCGGACGGAGGGGGATACGCAGTATTTT. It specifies CASSERTEGDTQYF.

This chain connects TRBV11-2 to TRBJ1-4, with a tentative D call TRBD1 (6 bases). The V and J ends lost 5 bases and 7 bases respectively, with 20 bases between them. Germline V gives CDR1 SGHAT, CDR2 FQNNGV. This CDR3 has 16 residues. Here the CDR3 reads CASSRAGTGASEKLFF. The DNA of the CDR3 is TGTGCCAGCAGCAGGGCGGGGACGGGGGCTTCTGAAAAACTGTTTTTT.

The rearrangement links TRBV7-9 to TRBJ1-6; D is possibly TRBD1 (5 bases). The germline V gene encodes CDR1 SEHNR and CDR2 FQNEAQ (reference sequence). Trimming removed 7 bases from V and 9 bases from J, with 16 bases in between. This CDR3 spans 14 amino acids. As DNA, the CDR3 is TGTGCCAGCACCCCATCGGGGGGGAGTTCACCCCTCCACTTT. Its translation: CASTPSGGSSPLHF.

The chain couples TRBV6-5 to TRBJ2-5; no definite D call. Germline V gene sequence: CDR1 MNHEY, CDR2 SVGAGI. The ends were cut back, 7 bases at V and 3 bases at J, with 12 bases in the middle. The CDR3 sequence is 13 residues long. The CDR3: CASTPRAKETQYF. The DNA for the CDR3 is TGTGCCAGCACCCCCAGAGCTAAAGAGACCCAGTACTTC.

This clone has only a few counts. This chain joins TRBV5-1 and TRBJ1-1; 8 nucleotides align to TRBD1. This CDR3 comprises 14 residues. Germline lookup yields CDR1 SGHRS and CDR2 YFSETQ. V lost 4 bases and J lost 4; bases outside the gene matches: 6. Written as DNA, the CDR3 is TGCGCCAGCAGCCCGGGGGACAGGTTCACTGAAGCTTTCTTT. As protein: CASSPGDRFTEAFF.